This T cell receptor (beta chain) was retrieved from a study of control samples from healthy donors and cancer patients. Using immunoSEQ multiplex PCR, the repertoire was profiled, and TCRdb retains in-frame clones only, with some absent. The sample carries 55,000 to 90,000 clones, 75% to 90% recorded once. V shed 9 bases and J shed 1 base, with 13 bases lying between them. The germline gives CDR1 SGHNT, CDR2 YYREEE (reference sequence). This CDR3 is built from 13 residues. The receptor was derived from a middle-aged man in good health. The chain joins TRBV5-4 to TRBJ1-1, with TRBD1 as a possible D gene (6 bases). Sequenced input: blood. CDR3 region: CATTGTPNTEAFF. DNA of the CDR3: TGTGCCACGACCGGGACACCGAACACTGAAGCTTTCTTT.